This entry features one T cell receptor beta chain sequence. Its antigen is as yet unknown. These data come from a study of CD8+ T cells in alopecia areata. General study findings and limits: Higher clonality than in normal scalp was seen in lesional scalp, especially alopecia totalis/universalis. When scalp samples are sequenced, resident alphabeta T cells of normal skin are also captured.

cDNA reverse transcribed from extracted RNA served as the sequencing template. Generated by immunoSEQ multiplex PCR, the TCRdb table keeps only in-frame clones and is missing some. The sample shows about 8,000 clones, less than 75% of them seen only once. CD4+ lymphocytes from 4 to 6 patients underwent sorting into CD25+CD127- populations. Isolation of CD4+ and CD8+ T cells from PBMCs was achieved by sorting. The CDR3 sequence is 14 residues long. CDR1 and CDR2 from the germline V gene are GTSNPN and SVGIG (reference sequence). V gave up 2 bases and J gave up 0 bases, with 10 bases separating them. J is TRBJ1-1 and V is TRBV30, with D tentatively TRBD1 (5 bases). The TCR comes from a human donor with alopecia areata. The sequencing input was CD4+ Tregs sorted from blood. Here the CDR3 reads CAWSRGRMNTEAFF. DNA for the CDR3: TGTGCCTGGAGTCGGGGACGGATGAACACTGAAGCTTTCTTT. Drawing the rest from reference TRBV30 and TRBJ1-1, the complete variable domain is SQTIHQWPATLVQPVGSPLSLECTVEGTSNPNLYWYRQAAGRGLQLLFYSVGIGQISSEVPQNLSASRPQDRQFILSSKKLLLSDSGFYLCAWSRGRMNTEAFFGQGTRLTVV.